The 24 T cell receptor beta chains below all came from one sample that was sequenced in a study of blood T cell repertoires in COVID-19. Sequencing was performed with immunoSEQ multiplex PCR; in TCRdb, only in-frame clones are kept and a portion is missing. Of some 250,000 clones in the sample, roughly nine tenths were seen once. Material: peripheral blood. Receptors were obtained from a man in his 60s who had recovered from COVID-19.

Many counts were recorded for this clone. The CDR3 coding sequence is TGTGCCAGCAGTATCTCAGGGGGCTTCTCCTACGAGCAGTACTTC. Amino acids: CASSISGGFSYEQYF. The chain uses TRBV6-5 and TRBJ2-7; 8 nucleotides match TRBD1. V shed 5 bases and J 0 bases; nucleotides not matched to a gene: 6. The germline gives CDR1 MNHEY, CDR2 SVGAGI. CDR3 length: 15 amino acids.

Details on this clone: The sample has other DNA sequences that encode this CDR3 too. The V gene is TRBV11-2, the J gene TRBJ1-6, with 8 bases aligning to TRBD1. Trimming cost V 6 bases and J 7 bases; bases outside gene matches: 2. Germline loops: CDR1 SGHAT, CDR2 FQNNGV. CDR3 length: 13 residues. CDR3 amino acids: CASRRQGNSPLHF. CDR3 nucleotides: TGTGCCAGCAGACGACAGGGGAATTCACCCCTCCACTTT.

The chain links TRBV11-2 to TRBJ2-3; 9 bases align to TRBD2. The CDR3 contains 15 residues. CDR1 is SGHAT and CDR2 is FQNNGV in the germline V gene. Losses at the gene ends were 1 base for V and 5 bases for J; bases not matched to a gene: 4. This CDR3 reads CASSLVGRGGDTQYF. The CDR3 region has the DNA TGTGCCAGCAGCTTAGTTGGGCGGGGGGGAGATACGCAGTATTTT.

This CDR3 reads CASSVEGGGNQPQHF. DNA of the CDR3: TGTGCCAGCAGCGTAGAAGGGGGCGGCAATCAGCCCCAGCATTTT. The V and J genes are TRBV9 and TRBJ1-5; 7 bases align to TRBD1. This CDR3 has 15 residues. The germline CDR1 and CDR2 sequences are SGDLS and YYNGEE. V lost 0 bases, J lost 2 bases, and 2 bases stayed unmatched.

V usage is TRBV9 and J usage is TRBJ2-3, with TRBD2 identical over 12 bases. J gave up 1 base and V 4 bases, and 4 bases lay outside the gene matches. The germline V gene encodes CDR1 SGDLS and CDR2 YYNGEE. The CDR3 has 16 amino acids. CDR3 nucleotide sequence: TGTGCCAGCAGCCTTCGGACTAGCGGGGGCACAGATACGCAGTATTTT. This gives the protein CASSLRTSGGTDTQYF.

This clone was seen more than once but under ten times. V gene TRBV11-2 combines with J gene TRBJ1-5; D gene ambiguous. V dropped 2 bases and J dropped 1 base, with 6 bases sitting between them. The germline V gene has CDR1 SGHAT and CDR2 FQNNGV. There are 14 residues in the CDR3. The CDR3 region is CASSLTGSNQPQHF. CDR3 bases: TGTGCCAGCAGCTTAACGGGGAGCAATCAGCCCCAGCATTTT.

The genes are TRBV7-2 and TRBJ2-3; D unclear. Trimming took 0 bases from V and 9 from J, leaving 7 bases between them. CDR3 length: 12 residues. Germline loops: CDR1 SGHTA, CDR2 FQGNSA. The CDR3 DNA sequence: TGTGCCAGCAGCTTAGCCGGGTGGACGCAGTATTTT. Encoded protein: CASSLAGWTQYF.

This chain's CDR3 is CASSLGTISYEQYF. The CDR3 nucleotides are TGTGCCAGCAGCTTGGGGACTATCTCCTACGAGCAGTACTTC. J is TRBJ2-7 and V is TRBV11-2; 7 bases are shared with TRBD2. CDR3 size: 14 residues. V was clipped by 3 bases and J by 0 bases; unmatched bases: 2. Per the germline V gene, CDR1 is SGHAT and CDR2 is FQNNGV.

V usage is TRBV19 and J usage is TRBJ1-5; 7 bases fit TRBD1. Germline V CDR1 and CDR2: LNHDA, SQIVND (reference sequence). The CDR3 consists of 18 residues. Losses at the gene ends were 5 bases for V and 3 bases for J; bases not matched to a gene: 16. This CDR3 reads CASSSLTLGTAYNQPQHF. The CDR3 DNA is TGTGCCAGTAGTTCCTTAACCCTCGGGACAGCTTACAATCAGCCCCAGCATTTT.

This clone was detected only once. The CDR3: CASKYRVNQPQHF. DNA for the CDR3: TGTGCCAGCAAGTACAGGGTTAATCAGCCCCAGCATTTT. This sequence joins TRBV2 and TRBJ1-5; D may be TRBD1 (6 bases). Germline values: CDR1 SNHLY, CDR2 FYNNEI. Trimming took 7 bases from V and 4 from J, leaving 11 bases between them. The CDR3 totals 13 residues.

This sequence joins TRBV30 and TRBJ1-2; 8 bases line up with TRBD1. The CDR3 is 17 amino acids. The V segment lost 0 bases and the J segment 4 bases; nucleotides outside the gene matches: 13. Germline CDR1 reads GTSNPN; CDR2 reads SVGIG (reference sequence). The CDR3 is CAWSVRTGRARFYGYTF. The DNA for the CDR3 is TGTGCCTGGAGTGTACGGACAGGGCGGGCTCGCTTCTATGGCTACACCTTC.

The rearrangement uses TRBV6-1 and TRBJ2-7, with 10 bases that match TRBD2. This CDR3 spans 15 amino acids. The germline gives CDR1 MNHNS, CDR2 SASEGT. Unmatched junction bases numbered 1, after V lost 2 bases and J lost 0 bases. The CDR3 nucleotides are TGTGCCAGCAGTGAACTAGCGGGGGCCTCCTACGAGCAGTACGTC. Protein product: CASSELAGASYEQYV.

This chain uses TRBV5-5 with TRBJ2-7; D is perhaps TRBD1 (5 bases). Trimming shortened V by 3 bases and J by 0 bases, and 13 bases separated the two germline ends. In germline, CDR1 is SGHKS, CDR2 YYEKEE (reference sequence). The CDR3 contains 15 residues. The CDR3 DNA reads TGTGCCAGCAGCTACAGGTCAGGCGGCTCCTACGAGCAGTACTTC. It encodes CASSYRSGGSYEQYF. Supplemented by reference TRBV5-5 and TRBJ2-7, the full variable domain reads DAGVTQSPTHLIKTRGQQVTLRCSPISGHKSVSWYQQVLGQGPQFIFQYYEKEERGRGNFPDRFSARQFPNYSSELNVNALLLGDSALYLCASSYRSGGSYEQYFGPGTRLTVT.

The gene calls are TRBV21-1 and TRBJ1-5. TRBV21-1 is a known pseudogene. CDR3 length: 15 residues. The CDR3 bases are TGTGCCAGCCCCCCCGGGAGGGGCGGCAATCAGCCCCAGCATTTT. This codes for CASPPGRGGNQPQHF.

The chain has TRBV10-3 and TRBJ1-4; TRBD1 agrees at 7 bases. The CDR3 loop spans 15 amino acids. CDR1 and CDR2 from the germline V gene are ENHRY and SYGVKD. Losses at the gene ends were 2 bases for V and 8 bases for J; bases not matched to a gene: 8. Here the CDR3 reads CAISENDRAREKLFF. DNA of the CDR3: TGTGCCATCAGTGAGAATGACAGGGCAAGGGAAAAACTGTTTTTT.

This clone showed up just a few times. J is TRBJ2-1 and V is TRBV3-1 (or the pseudogene TRBV3-2); the D is unclear. V was trimmed by 1 base and J by 9 bases, leaving 13 bases between them. Germline-derived CDR1 and CDR2 are LGHDT and YNNKEL (reference sequence). This CDR3 is 14 amino acids long. CDR3 DNA sequence: TGTGCCAGCAGCCAAGTGGTTTGGCAACCTGAGCAGTTCTTC. Amino acid sequence: CASSQVVWQPEQFF.

This clone was counted only a few times. The CDR3 sequence: CASSWTSGGGDTQYF. The CDR3 bases are TGTGCCAGCAGCTGGACTAGCGGGGGGGGAGATACGCAGTATTTT. This chain uses TRBV7-2 with TRBJ2-3; 15 nucleotides line up with TRBD2. V gave up 4 bases and J gave up 5 bases; unmatched junction bases: 1. CDR3 length: 15 amino acids. CDR1 is SGHTA, CDR2 FQGNSA, per germline.

The rearrangement uses TRBV5-6 and TRBJ1-6, with TRBD1 matching 8 bases. The germline CDR1 and CDR2 sequences are SGHDT and YYEEEE. The CDR3 runs 16 residues. V trimming: 4 bases; J trimming: 7 bases; junction bases outside the gene matches: 10. Written as DNA, the CDR3 is TGTGCCAGCAGCCCTCCAGAGGGACAGGCCAATTCACCCCTCCACTTT. Translated, it gives CASSPPEGQANSPLHF.

V usage is TRBV20-1 and J usage is TRBJ1-1; D unresolved. The CDR3 is 14 amino acids. Trimming took off 3 bases at V and 4 bases at J, with 15 bases between the two ends. Per the germline V gene, CDR1 is DFQATT and CDR2 is SNEGSKA (reference sequence). CDR3 coding DNA: TGCAGTGCTAGTCAGGCGGGCAGGATCACTGAAGCTTTCTTT. It codes for CSASQAGRITEAFF.

The chain couples TRBV6-5 to TRBJ1-1, with D unresolved. This CDR3 has 15 residues. V was clipped by 4 bases and J by 7 bases, with 19 bases between them. In germline, CDR1 is MNHEY, CDR2 SVGAGI. The CDR3 DNA follows: TGTGCCAGCAGTTCCTTCGCGGCGGTCGTGGGTGAAGCTTTCTTT. It codes for CASSSFAAVVGEAFF.

The chain combines TRBV19 with TRBJ1-3, with D unclear. Trimming removed 8 bases from V and 0 bases from J, with 11 bases in between. The CDR3 is 14 residues long. Germline V gives CDR1 LNHDA, CDR2 SQIVND (reference sequence). The DNA of the CDR3 is TGTGCCAGTGCAGGTGTCCTCTCTGGAAACACCATATATTTT. Translating it yields CASAGVLSGNTIYF.

The rearrangement uses TRBV29-1 and TRBJ1-1; 7 bases match TRBD1. Trimming cost V 8 bases and J 4 bases; bases outside gene matches: 7. The CDR3 has 12 amino acids. The germline V gene has CDR1 SQVTM and CDR2 ANQGSEA. The CDR3, as DNA: TGCAGCTCCACCTCAGGGGGCACTGAAGCTTTCTTT. Protein product: CSSTSGGTEAFF.

V is TRBV20-1 and J is TRBJ1-5, with D maybe TRBD1 (6 bases). The V end was cut by 3 bases, the J end by 6 bases, with 12 bases between. The germline CDR1 and CDR2 sequences are DFQATT and SNEGSKA (reference sequence). The CDR3 has 13 amino acids. The CDR3 here is CSASRGQSQPQHF. Written as DNA, the CDR3 is TGCAGTGCTAGTAGAGGACAGTCTCAGCCCCAGCATTTT.

This clone showed up just once. The rearrangement joins TRBV4-1 to TRBJ1-1; no firm D call. The V gene's germline CDR1 is MGHRA and CDR2 YSYEKL. V was clipped by 2 bases and J by 2 bases, with 18 bases between them. The CDR3 runs 17 residues. DNA of the CDR3: TGCGCCAGCAGCCAAACCCGACACAGTCTTCTTAACACTGAAGCTTTCTTT. Translation: CASSQTRHSLLNTEAFF.